This is a list of T cell receptor beta chains from one sample in a study of T-cell memory formation after mild COVID-19. One entry per CDR3 protein, called by TCRdb with MiXCR from the 5' RACE reads. The profile covers around 200,000 distinct CDR3 sequences, with about 10% appearing a single time and around 2.9% taken by the ten largest. Sequencing was carried out using PBMCs or a T cell subset sorted from them (not recorded which). The receptors originated from a young man who had mild COVID-19 (a few samples of this study predate the infection). Cell type and time point are not known. Both conserved end residues are part of each CDR3. A D gene is named only where the DNA matches it firmly. Part of the rows lack a size; the others show once, few, many or a class for expanded clones.

V gene	clone size	J gene	D gene	CDR3 DNA	CDR3 protein
TRBV4-3	few	TRBJ1-1	.	TGCGCCAGCAGCCAAGGCGGGGCTTCGAACACTGAAGCTTTCTTT	CASSQGGASNTEAFF
TRBV7-2	.	TRBJ1-2	.	TGTGCCAGCAGCCCACGTGGCATTAACTATGGCTACACCTTC	CASSPRGINYGYTF
TRBV6-2/TRBV6-3	few	TRBJ2-5	.	TGTGCCAGCAGCCTCGCCGACCATCCTGGACGGGAGACCCAGTACTTC	CASSLADHPGRETQYF
TRBV20-1	few	TRBJ2-7	.	TGCAGTGCTGGGGATCCCTACGAGCAGTACTTC	CSAGDPYEQYF
TRBV6-2/TRBV6-3	few	TRBJ2-1	TRBD1	TGTGCCAGCAGTTTCCCTCGGACAGGGAAGAATGAGCAGTTCTTC	CASSFPRTGKNEQFF
TRBV6-1	few	TRBJ2-5	.	TGTGCCAGCAGTGCGACAGGGGAGGGGGAGACCCAGTACTTC	CASSATGEGETQYF
TRBV20-1	.	TRBJ2-3	TRBD2	TGCAGTGCTAGAGTACCGGGGGGGCCCGCAGATACGCAGTATTTT	CSARVPGGPADTQYF
TRBV7-2	many	TRBJ2-5	.	TGTGCCAGCAGCTACTCGGAGACCCAGTACTTC	CASSYSETQYF
TRBV29-1	few	TRBJ1-1	TRBD1	TGCAGCGTACGGGGACAGCAACCTGAAGCTTTCTTT	CSVRGQQPEAFF
TRBV3-1	few	TRBJ1-6	TRBD1	TGTGCCAGCAGCATCTCCTACAGGGGAGGTTCACCCCTCCACTTT	CASSISYRGGSPLHF
TRBV11-2	many	TRBJ2-5	.	TGTGCCAGCCGGGGGTACCAAGAGACCCAGTACTTC	CASRGYQETQYF
TRBV5-1	.	TRBJ1-1	.	TGCGCCAGCAGCTTGGTGAGCAGGAACACTGAAGCTTTCTTT	CASSLVSRNTEAFF
TRBV3-1	few	TRBJ2-3	.	TGTGCCAGCAGCCAAGGCAGGGGGGGCGAAGATACGCAGTATTTT	CASSQGRGGEDTQYF
TRBV7-9	few	TRBJ1-4	.	TGTGCCAGCAGCTCTCCCACTGACAGGACTAATGAAAAACTGTTTTTT	CASSSPTDRTNEKLFF
TRBV11-2	.	TRBJ2-2	.	TGTGCCAGCAGCTGGCAGGGGAGTAACACCGGGGAGCTGTTTTTT	CASSWQGSNTGELFF
TRBV5-1	.	TRBJ2-5	TRBD1	TGCGCCAGCAGCCTGGACAGGAGAGAAGAGACCCAGTACTTC	CASSLDRREETQYF
TRBV11-3	.	TRBJ1-6	.	TGTGCCAGCAGCTATACGGGACAAGATAATTCACCCCTCCACTTT	CASSYTGQDNSPLHF
TRBV4-1	.	TRBJ2-3	TRBD1	TGCGCCAGCAGCCAATCCCCGGACAGGGGGCTTAGAGCAGATACGCAGTATTTT	CASSQSPDRGLRADTQYF
TRBV2	few	TRBJ2-1	TRBD1	TGTGCCAGAGGACAGGGTGTAGGTGAGCAGTTCTTC	CARGQGVGEQFF
TRBV12-3/TRBV12-4	few	TRBJ1-4	.	TGTGCCAGCGCCCTACGGGGGATGACTAATGAAAAACTGTTTTTT	CASALRGMTNEKLFF
TRBV7-6	few	TRBJ2-1	TRBD1	TGTGCCAGCAGCTTTGGGGCCAGGGGGCAAAGTAAGCAGTTCTTC	CASSFGARGQSKQFF
TRBV11-2	.	TRBJ1-1	.	TGTGCCAGCAGCTTAGATGGGGAGGAAGCTTTCTTT	CASSLDGEEAFF